This T cell receptor beta chain came from a study of T-cell reconstitution after alpha-beta-depleted transplantation in children. TCRbeta library construction was performed incorporating unique molecular identifiers. One entry per CDR3 protein results from TCRdb running MiXCR on the PCR reads. The sample carries 600,000 to 800,000 distinct CDR3 sequences, around 13% recorded once. This clonotype has a handful of counts. Its antigen is as yet unknown. Trimming shortened V by 5 bases and J by 0 bases, and 14 bases separated the two germline ends. This CDR3 contains 15 residues. Germline V gene lookup returns CDR1 SEHNR and CDR2 FQNEAQ (reference sequence). Study-wide results and caveats: In some patients, recipient T cells and intrathymic progenitors surviving conditioning explained high day-60 diversity.

This chain connects TRBV7-9 to TRBJ2-7; no definite D call. The clonotype was recovered from a girl between 2 and 10 years old with congenital amegakaryocytic thrombocytopenia, due to receive a stem cell transplant. The sample was PBMCs, taken before TCRalphabeta/CD19-depleted stem cell transplant. DNA of the CDR3: TGTGCCAGCAGCCCACCGGTCCCGAGCTCCTACGAGCAGTACTTC. It translates to CASSPPVPSSYEQYF.